The clone carrying this T cell receptor beta chain was seen a few times. The donors were all healthy and Caucasian. Unique molecular identifiers were present on the cDNA, and a universal primer site came from template switching. TCRdb processed the 5' RACE reads anew with MiXCR; each CDR3 protein has one entry. The repertoire has around 1.7 million distinct CDR3 sequences, around 33% of them found once; the top ten carry over 0.25%. These data originate in a study of identical twins. The sample was cord blood. The receptor comes from a newborn girl in good health.

The CDR3 sequence is CASSLGLLHEQFF. CDR3 nucleotides: TGTGCCAGCAGCTTAGGACTCCTCCATGAGCAGTTCTTC. The rearrangement uses TRBV7-9 and TRBJ2-1; D gene ambiguous. Germline V gene sequence: CDR1 SEHNR, CDR2 FQNEAQ (reference sequence). Between the trimmed V and J ends, which lost 1 base and 8 bases, there was a span of 9 bases. The CDR3 sequence is 13 residues long.